The present entry profiles one TCR beta chain with its context. The antigen is not known. This specimen belongs to a study of shared clonotypes between healthy human individuals. Findings and caveats of the study: Some clonotypes were shared by all four sorted-subset donors, while others were not shared. The non-shared ones had lower generation probabilities than the shared ones. Among four donors, roughly 5% of naive CD4 clonotypes were found in common. Naive subsets generally exceeded memory subsets in estimated richness.

The authors loaded around 200 ng DNA, some 32,000 T cell genomes, into sorted-subset replicate PCRs. Clones were read by immunoSEQ multiplex PCR, and TCRdb kept only the in-frame ones, dropping some. This sample has around 2,000,000 clones, with under 95% found just once. Cells designated naive CD8 were CD45RO-negative and were positively selected for CCR7, with terminally differentiated effector memory CD45RA+ cells excluded. The CDR3 extends over 17 amino acids. Germline-derived CDR1 and CDR2 are LGHNA and YSLEER. V dropped 0 bases and J dropped 4; count of bases not matched to a gene: 9. The sequenced material came from naive CD8+ T cells from PBMCs. The chain uses TRBV4-3 and TRBJ1-2; 9 bases line up with TRBD1. This clonotype was sampled from a young man in good health. Some clones in this sample may be carry-over from other donors' samples. CDR3 sequence reads: CASSQDVDRGVAYGYTF. The CDR3 region has the DNA TGCGCCAGCAGCCAAGATGTGGACAGGGGCGTCGCCTATGGCTACACCTTC.